Below are 9 T cell receptor beta chains sequenced from a single sample in a study of T cells in women clearing cervical HPV infection. TCRdb's copy holds only in-frame clones and misses some; the assay was immunoSEQ multiplex PCR. The sample table sets out around 21,000 clones. The sample consisted of blood buffy coat. The receptor set was obtained from a woman aged 18 to 75 with a cervical HPV16 infection that either progressed to CIN3+ or cleared (not recorded which).

To note about this clone: The missing CDR3 end, 3 residues past where the read stops, is filled in from the germline J gene. The V gene is TRBV14, the J gene TRBJ1-4; D gene uncertain. The CDR3 spans 19 residues. Deletions cut 4 bases from V and 2 bases from J, with 23 bases between. Germline V lookup: CDR1 SGHDN, CDR2 FVKESK. The CDR3 is CASSPMSGGPPGTNEKLFF. The CDR3 bases that were read are TGTGCCAGCAGCCCCATGAGCGGTGGGCCCCCGGGGACTAATGAAAAA.

About this clone: Coverage ceases 3 residues before the CDR3 finishes, and the germline J gene fills in the end. The chain joins TRBV7-2 to TRBJ2-3, with 7 bases aligning to TRBD1. This CDR3 comprises 15 residues. Per the germline V gene, CDR1 is SGHTA and CDR2 is FQGNSA. With V trimmed by 2 bases and J by 6 bases, 8 bases remained unmatched. CDR3: CASSLRGGRADTQYF. Incomplete CDR3 DNA: TGTGCCAGCAGCTTAAGAGGGGGCCGGGCGGATACG.

Comments on this clone: The CDR3 end is not reached by the read, which stops 3 residues before it; the germline J gene fills it in. The chain recombines TRBV7-9 with TRBJ1-3, with 8 bases fitting TRBD1. The CDR3 extends over 15 amino acids. Per germline, CDR1 SEHNR and CDR2 FQNEAQ (reference sequence). The J segment lost 2 bases and the V segment lost 6 bases, leaving 6 bases of the junction unmatched. The DNA read from the CDR3 is TGTGCCAGCAGACTCGGACAGGGTGCTGGAAACACC. Translation: CASRLGQGAGNT. The full CDR3 reads CASRLGQGAGNTIYF.

Notes on this clone: The CDR3 goes on 3 residues after the read ends, and that part is filled in from the germline J gene. The chain employs TRBV11-2 and TRBJ2-3; a possible D gene is TRBD1 (5 bases). The CDR3 loop spans 14 amino acids. Trimming shortened V by 10 bases and J by 3 bases, and 17 bases separated the two germline ends. Germline CDR1 is SGHAT and CDR2 is FQNNGV. The CDR3 is CAMGLGQVTDTQYF. The covered CDR3 bases are TGTGCCATGGGGCTGGGGCAGGTAACAGATACG.

Concerning this clone itself: The read stops 3 residues short of the end of the CDR3; the missing end is completed from the germline J gene. V usage is TRBV7-6 and J usage is TRBJ1-1; 9 bases match TRBD1. Germline trimming cut 5 bases from V and 1 base from J; bases unmatched to any gene: 8. CDR1 and CDR2 from the germline V gene are SGHVS and FNYEAQ. This CDR3 has 16 residues. Partial CDR3 DNA: TGTGCCAGCAGCCCAAGGGGGACAGGGTCGAACACTGAA. Encoded protein: CASSPRGTGSNTE. In full, the CDR3 reads CASSPRGTGSNTEAFF.

The CDR3 DNA, read in part, is TGTGCCAGTAGTATCAGGTCTGGAGGGGGCGCGCCCTTGATCGGGAAA. It codes for CASSIRSGGGAPLIGK. The CDR3, in full, reads CASSIRSGGGAPLIGKAFF. The rearrangement links TRBV19 to TRBJ1-1, with 7 positions matching TRBD1. The read ends 3 residues early relative to the CDR3; the germline J gene fills the gap. Germline values: CDR1 LNHDA, CDR2 SQIVND (reference sequence). There are 19 residues in the CDR3.

To note about this clone: The read ends 3 residues before the CDR3 terminus; that terminus is restored from the germline J gene. V usage is TRBV2 and J usage is TRBJ2-4, with 11 bases identical to TRBD1. Germline assignment: CDR1 SNHLY and CDR2 FYNNEI. The CDR3 is made up of 16 amino acids. CDR3 region: CASSGRTGGGNQPQYF. Partial CDR3 DNA: TGTGCCAGCAGTGGCCGGACAGGGGGCGGCAATCAGCCT.

On this clone: Read data end 3 residues before the CDR3 end; the end is taken from the germline J gene. This chain uses TRBV20-1 with TRBJ2-1, with 10 bases aligning to TRBD2. Germline CDR1 DFQATT, CDR2 SNEGSKA (reference sequence). With 6 bases clipped from V and 5 bases from J, the junction kept 10 bases outside the gene matches. The CDR3 has 15 amino acids. The CDR3 loop reads CSANPTSGVDNEQFF. Partial CDR3 DNA: TGCAGTGCCAATCCAACTAGCGGGGTAGACAATGAG.

With regard to this clone: Read sequence stops 3 residues before the CDR3 end, and the germline J gene provides the missing end. The chain carries TRBV7-9 and TRBJ2-7; 10 positions agree with TRBD1. This CDR3 is built from 15 residues. V shed 6 bases, J shed 5 bases, and the junction held 10 bases outside the gene matches. CDR1 is SEHNR and CDR2 is FQNEAQ in the germline V gene (reference sequence). CDR3 DNA (partial): TGTGCCAGCAGTTCTACCGGGACAGGGGCGGACGAG. It yields the protein CASSSTGTGADE. Given in full, the CDR3 is CASSSTGTGADEQYF.